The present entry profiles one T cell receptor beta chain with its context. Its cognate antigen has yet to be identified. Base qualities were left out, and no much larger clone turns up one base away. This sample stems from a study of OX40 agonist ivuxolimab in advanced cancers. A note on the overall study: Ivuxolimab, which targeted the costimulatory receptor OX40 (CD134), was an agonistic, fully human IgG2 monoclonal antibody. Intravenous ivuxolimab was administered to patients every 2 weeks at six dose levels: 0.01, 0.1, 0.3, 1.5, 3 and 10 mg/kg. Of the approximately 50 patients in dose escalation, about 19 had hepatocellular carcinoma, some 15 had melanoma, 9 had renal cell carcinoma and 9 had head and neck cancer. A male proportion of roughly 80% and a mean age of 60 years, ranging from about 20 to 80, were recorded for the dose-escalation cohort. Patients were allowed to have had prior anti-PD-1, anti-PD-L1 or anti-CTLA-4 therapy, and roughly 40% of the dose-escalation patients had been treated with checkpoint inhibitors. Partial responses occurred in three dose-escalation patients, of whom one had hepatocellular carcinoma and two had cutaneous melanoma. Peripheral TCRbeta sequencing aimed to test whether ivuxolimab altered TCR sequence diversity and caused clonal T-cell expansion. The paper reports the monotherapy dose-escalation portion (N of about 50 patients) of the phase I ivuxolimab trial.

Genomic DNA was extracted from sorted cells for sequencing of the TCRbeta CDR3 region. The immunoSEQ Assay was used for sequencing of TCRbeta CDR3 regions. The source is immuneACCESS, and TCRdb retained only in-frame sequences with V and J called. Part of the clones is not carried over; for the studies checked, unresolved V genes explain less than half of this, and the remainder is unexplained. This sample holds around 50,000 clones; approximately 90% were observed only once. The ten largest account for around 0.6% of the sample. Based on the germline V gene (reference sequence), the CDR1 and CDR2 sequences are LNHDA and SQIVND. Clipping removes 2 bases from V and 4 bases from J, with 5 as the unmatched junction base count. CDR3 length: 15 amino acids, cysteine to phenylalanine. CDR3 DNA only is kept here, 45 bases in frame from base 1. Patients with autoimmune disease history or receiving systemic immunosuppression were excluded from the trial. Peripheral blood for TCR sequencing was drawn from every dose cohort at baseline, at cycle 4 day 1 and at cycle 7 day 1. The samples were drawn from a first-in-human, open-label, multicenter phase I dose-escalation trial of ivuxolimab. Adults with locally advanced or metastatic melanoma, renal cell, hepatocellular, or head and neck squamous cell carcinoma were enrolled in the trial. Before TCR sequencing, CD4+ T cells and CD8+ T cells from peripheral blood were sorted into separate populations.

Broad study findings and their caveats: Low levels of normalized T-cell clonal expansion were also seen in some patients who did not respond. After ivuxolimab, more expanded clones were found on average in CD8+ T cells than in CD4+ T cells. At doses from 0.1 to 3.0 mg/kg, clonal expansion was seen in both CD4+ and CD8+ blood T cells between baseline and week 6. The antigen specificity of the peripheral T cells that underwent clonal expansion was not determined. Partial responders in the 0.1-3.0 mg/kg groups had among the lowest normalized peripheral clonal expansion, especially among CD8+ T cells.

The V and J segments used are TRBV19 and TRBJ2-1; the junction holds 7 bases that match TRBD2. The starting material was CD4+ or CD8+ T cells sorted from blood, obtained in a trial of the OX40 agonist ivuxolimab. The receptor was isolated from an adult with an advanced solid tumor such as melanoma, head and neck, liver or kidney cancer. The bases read TGTGCCAGTAGTATAACCGGGACTAAGTACAATGAGCAGTTCTTC. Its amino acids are CASSITGTKYNEQFF. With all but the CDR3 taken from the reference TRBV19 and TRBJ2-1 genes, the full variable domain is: DGGITQSPKYLFRKEGQNVTLSCEQNLNHDAMYWYRQDPGQGLRLIYYSQIVNDFQKGDIAEGYSVSREKKESFPLTVTSAQKNPTAFYLCASSITGTKYNEQFFGPGTRLTVL.